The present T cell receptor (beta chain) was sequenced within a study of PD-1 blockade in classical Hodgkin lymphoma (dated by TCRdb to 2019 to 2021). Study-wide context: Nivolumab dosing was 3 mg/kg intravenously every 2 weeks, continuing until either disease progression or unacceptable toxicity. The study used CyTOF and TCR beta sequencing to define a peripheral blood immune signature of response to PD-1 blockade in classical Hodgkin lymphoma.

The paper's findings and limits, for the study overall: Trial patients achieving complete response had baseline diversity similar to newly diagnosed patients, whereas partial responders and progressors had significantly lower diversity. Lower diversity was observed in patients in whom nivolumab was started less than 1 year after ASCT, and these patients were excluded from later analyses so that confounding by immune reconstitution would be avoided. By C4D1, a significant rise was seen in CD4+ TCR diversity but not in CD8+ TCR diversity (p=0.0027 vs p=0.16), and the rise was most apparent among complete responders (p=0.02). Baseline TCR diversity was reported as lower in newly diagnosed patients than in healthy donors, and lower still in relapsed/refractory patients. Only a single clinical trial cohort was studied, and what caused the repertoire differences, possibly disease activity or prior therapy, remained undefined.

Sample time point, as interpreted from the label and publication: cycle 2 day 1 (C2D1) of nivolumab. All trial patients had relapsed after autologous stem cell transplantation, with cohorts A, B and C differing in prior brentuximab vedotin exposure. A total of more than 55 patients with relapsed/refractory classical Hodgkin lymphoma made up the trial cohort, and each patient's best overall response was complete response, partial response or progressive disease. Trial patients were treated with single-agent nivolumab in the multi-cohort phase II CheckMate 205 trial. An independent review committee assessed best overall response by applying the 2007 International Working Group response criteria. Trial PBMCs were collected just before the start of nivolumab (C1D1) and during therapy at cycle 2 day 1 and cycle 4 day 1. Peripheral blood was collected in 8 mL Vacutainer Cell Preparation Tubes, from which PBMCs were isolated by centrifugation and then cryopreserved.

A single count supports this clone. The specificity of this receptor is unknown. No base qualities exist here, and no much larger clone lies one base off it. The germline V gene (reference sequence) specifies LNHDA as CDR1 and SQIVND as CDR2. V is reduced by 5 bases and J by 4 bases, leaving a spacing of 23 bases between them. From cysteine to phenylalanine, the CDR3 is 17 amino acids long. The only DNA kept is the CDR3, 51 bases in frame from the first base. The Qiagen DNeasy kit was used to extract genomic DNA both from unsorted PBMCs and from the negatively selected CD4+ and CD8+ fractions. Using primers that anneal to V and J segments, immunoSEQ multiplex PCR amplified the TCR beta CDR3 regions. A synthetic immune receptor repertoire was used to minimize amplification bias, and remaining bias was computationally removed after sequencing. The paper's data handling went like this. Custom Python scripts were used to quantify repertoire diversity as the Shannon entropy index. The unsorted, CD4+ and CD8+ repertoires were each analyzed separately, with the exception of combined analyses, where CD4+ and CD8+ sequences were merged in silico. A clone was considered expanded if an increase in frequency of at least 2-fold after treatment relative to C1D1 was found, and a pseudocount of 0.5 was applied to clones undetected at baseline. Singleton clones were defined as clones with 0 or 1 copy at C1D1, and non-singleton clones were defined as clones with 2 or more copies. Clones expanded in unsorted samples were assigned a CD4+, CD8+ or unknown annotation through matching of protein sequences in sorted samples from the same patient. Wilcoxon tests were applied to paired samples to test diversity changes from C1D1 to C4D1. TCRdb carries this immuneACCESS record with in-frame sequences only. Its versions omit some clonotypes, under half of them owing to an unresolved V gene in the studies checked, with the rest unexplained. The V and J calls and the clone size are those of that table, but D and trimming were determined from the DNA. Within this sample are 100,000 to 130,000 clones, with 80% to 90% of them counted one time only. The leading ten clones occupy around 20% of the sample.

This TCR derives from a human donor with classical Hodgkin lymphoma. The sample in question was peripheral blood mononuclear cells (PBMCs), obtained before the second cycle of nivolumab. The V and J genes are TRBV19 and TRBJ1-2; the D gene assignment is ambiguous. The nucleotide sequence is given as TGTGCCAGTAGTCCGCAGCCGAACGGAGGAGGATTCTATGGCTACACCTTC. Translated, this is CASSPQPNGGGFYGYTF.